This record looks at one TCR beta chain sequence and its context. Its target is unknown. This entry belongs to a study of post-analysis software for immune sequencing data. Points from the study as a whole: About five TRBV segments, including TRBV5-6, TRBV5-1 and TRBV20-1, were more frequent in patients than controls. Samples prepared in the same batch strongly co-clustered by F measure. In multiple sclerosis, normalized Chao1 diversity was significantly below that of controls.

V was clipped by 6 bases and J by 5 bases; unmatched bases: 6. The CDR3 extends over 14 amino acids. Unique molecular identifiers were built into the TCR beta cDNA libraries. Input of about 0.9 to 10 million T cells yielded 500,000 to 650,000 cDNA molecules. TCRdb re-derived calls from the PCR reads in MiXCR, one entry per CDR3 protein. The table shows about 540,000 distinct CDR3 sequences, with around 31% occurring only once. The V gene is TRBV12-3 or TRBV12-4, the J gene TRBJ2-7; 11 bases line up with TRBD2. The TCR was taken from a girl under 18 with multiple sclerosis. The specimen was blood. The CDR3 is CASSPASGGHEQYF. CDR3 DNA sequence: TGTGCCAGCAGCCCGGCTAGCGGGGGGCACGAGCAGTACTTC.